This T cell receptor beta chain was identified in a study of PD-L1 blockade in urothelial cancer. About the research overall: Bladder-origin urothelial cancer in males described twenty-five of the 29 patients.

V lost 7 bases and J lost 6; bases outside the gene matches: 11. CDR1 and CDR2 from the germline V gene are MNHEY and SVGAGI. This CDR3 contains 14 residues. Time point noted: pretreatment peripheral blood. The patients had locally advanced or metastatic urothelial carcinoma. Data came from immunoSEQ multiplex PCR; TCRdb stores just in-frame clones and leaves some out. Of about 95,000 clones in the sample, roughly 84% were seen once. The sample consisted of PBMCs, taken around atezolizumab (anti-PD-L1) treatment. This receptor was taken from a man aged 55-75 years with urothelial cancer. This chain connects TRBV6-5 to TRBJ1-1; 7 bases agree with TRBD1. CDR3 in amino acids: CASTYRGQGAEAFF. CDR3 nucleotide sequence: TGTGCCAGCACCTACCGGGGTCAGGGGGCTGAAGCTTTCTTT.